These 28 T cell receptor beta chains came from one sample sequenced in a study of human T cells and chemical hapten exposure. In TCRdb, the RACE reads were re-called with MiXCR into one record per CDR3 protein. Of 42,000 or so distinct CDR3 sequences listed, 3.5% to 4% are singletons. This sample's time point: patch test 1, 2 weeks after DPC sensitization. The treatment was: therapeutic diphenylcyclopropenone sensitization with weekly scalp DPC. Whole blood, unfractionated, served as the material for total RNA extraction. The sequencing used whole blood, collected in connection with sensitization to the hapten diphenylcyclopropenone (DPC). Receptors were obtained from a man aged 45-65 years with alopecia areata. Some clones in this sample may be carry-over from other donors' samples.

The chain uses TRBV10-2 and TRBJ2-5, with 7 nucleotides matching TRBD2. The ends lost 7 bases at V and 5 bases at J; junction bases unmatched: 7. CDR3 size: 13 residues. The germline gives CDR1 WSHSY, CDR2 SAAADI. CDR3 sequence reads: CASTNGLEETQYF. The CDR3 nucleotides are TGCGCCAGCACTAATGGACTAGAGGAGACCCAGTACTTC.

This clonotype was seen ten or more times. CDR3 residues: CASSGTGTAYNSPLHF. CDR3 nucleotide sequence: TGTGCCAGCAGTGGGACCGGGACAGCTTATAATTCACCCCTCCACTTT. V and J are TRBV25-1 and TRBJ1-6; 7 bases agree with TRBD1. Germline V lookup: CDR1 MGHDK, CDR2 SYGVNS. The CDR3 is made up of 16 amino acids. V lost 4 bases, J lost 4 bases, and 7 bases stayed unmatched. The whole variable domain, filled in from reference TRBV25-1 and TRBJ1-6, reads EADIYQTPRYLVIGTGKKITLECSQTMGHDKMYWYQQDPGMELHLIHYSYGVNSTEKGDLSSESTVSRIRTEHFPLTLESARPSHTSQYLCASSGTGTAYNSPLHFGNGTRLTVT.

This clonotype was picked up many times. V and J are TRBV28 and TRBJ1-5, with a weak D call TRBD1 (5 bases). The germline CDR1 and CDR2 sequences are MDHEN and SYDVKM. V lost 6 bases and J lost 4, with 13 bases in between. The CDR3 sequence is 14 residues long. CDR3 in DNA: TGTGCCAGCAGCCGTGACAGTACTAATCAGCCCCAGCATTTT. Translating it yields CASSRDSTNQPQHF.

This clonotype was found a few times. The chain carries TRBV7-8 and TRBJ1-3; D gene unclear. Trimming removed 1 base at V and 5 bases at J, with 6 bases between. This CDR3 is 13 amino acids long. In germline, CDR1 is SGHVS, CDR2 FQNEAQ. This CDR3 is CASSLETRNTIYF. The CDR3, as DNA: TGTGCCAGCAGCTTAGAAACGAGAAACACCATATATTTT.

This clonotype has a count of ten or more. This sequence joins TRBV11-2 and TRBJ2-3, with TRBD1 matching 10 bases. J lost 7 bases, V lost 5 bases, and 3 bases had no gene match. In germline, CDR1 is SGHAT, CDR2 FQNNGV. This CDR3 is built from 13 residues. CDR3 nucleotide sequence: TGTGCCAGCAGCCGAGACAGGGGGCATACGCAGTATTTT. Protein product: CASSRDRGHTQYF.

Many counts were recorded for this clonotype. The chain recombines TRBV4-3 with TRBJ1-4; a possible D gene is TRBD1 (5 bases). Deletions cut 1 base from V and 0 bases from J, with 12 bases between. The CDR3 has 17 amino acids. Germline lookup yields CDR1 LGHNA and CDR2 YSLEER. CDR3 protein: CASSQGWGTATNEKLFF. DNA of the CDR3: TGCGCCAGCAGCCAAGGATGGGGGACTGCAACTAATGAAAAACTGTTTTTT.

This clonotype was detected many times. The rearrangement uses TRBV29-1 and TRBJ2-7; 7 bases are a match to TRBD1. Germline values: CDR1 SQVTM, CDR2 ANQGSEA. There are 12 residues in the CDR3. V trimming: 6 bases; J trimming: 5 bases; junction bases outside the gene matches: 7. CDR3 loop: CSVIRQGDEQYF. In DNA form, the CDR3 reads TGCAGCGTGATACGGCAGGGGGACGAGCAGTACTTC.

This clonotype was seen many times. This rearrangement joins TRBV20-1 to TRBJ2-1; D gene uncertain. The length of the CDR3 is 11 residues. Germline V gives CDR1 DFQATT, CDR2 SNEGSKA (reference sequence). V lost 3 bases and J lost 10, with 10 bases in between. The CDR3 here is CSASAIQEQFF. The CDR3 nucleotides read TGCAGTGCTAGTGCCATCCAGGAGCAGTTCTTC.

This clonotype was observed a handful of times. The rearrangement uses TRBV29-1 and TRBJ2-1; D uncertain. CDR3 size: 15 residues. Germline V gene data show CDR1 as SQVTM and CDR2 as ANQGSEA. V was cut by 0 bases and J by 0 bases, with 9 bases left in between. CDR3 in amino acids: CSVEDGRSSYNEQFF. The CDR3 bases are TGCAGCGTTGAAGATGGGCGGAGCTCCTACAATGAGCAGTTCTTC.

In its sample, this clonotype was seen many times. This chain joins TRBV20-1 and TRBJ2-1; 9 bases are a match to TRBD1. Losses at the gene ends were 5 bases for V and 3 bases for J; bases not matched to a gene: 8. Germline V gene sequence: CDR1 DFQATT, CDR2 SNEGSKA (reference sequence). The CDR3 is 15 amino acids. CDR3 sequence (DNA): TGCAGTGCTCCTCCGGGACAGGGTGTCTACAATGAGCAGTTCTTC. This encodes CSAPPGQGVYNEQFF.

This clonotype showed up just a few times. V is TRBV20-1 and J is TRBJ2-7; 8 bases are a match to TRBD2. Per germline, CDR1 DFQATT and CDR2 SNEGSKA (reference sequence). CDR3 length: 14 amino acids. Losses at the gene ends were 5 bases for V and 5 bases for J; bases not matched to a gene: 11. DNA of the CDR3: TGCAGTGCTCCGAAGGGACTAGGATCCAACGAGCAGTACTTC. This encodes CSAPKGLGSNEQYF.

This clonotype appeared a few times. The chain carries TRBV20-1 and TRBJ2-4; 11 bases align to TRBD2. Germline V lookup: CDR1 DFQATT, CDR2 SNEGSKA (reference sequence). After removal of 3 bases from V and 1 base from J, the junction contained 11 bases not matched to a gene. The CDR3 has 18 residues. The chain's CDR3 is CSASAISGRGSAKNIQYF. CDR3 DNA: TGCAGTGCTAGTGCTATTAGCGGGAGGGGGTCTGCCAAAAACATTCAGTACTTC.

This clonotype was seen at least ten times. V gene TRBV5-1 combines with J gene TRBJ2-5, with D possibly TRBD2 on 6 matching bases. With 0 bases removed from V and 2 bases from J, the gap between germline ends came to 11 bases. The germline V gene has CDR1 SGHRS and CDR2 YFSETQ. CDR3 size: 15 residues. CDR3 sequence (DNA): TGCGCCAGCAGCTTGGCGACGGGAGTTCAAGAGACCCAGTACTTC. This gives the protein CASSLATGVQETQYF.

The gene calls are TRBV29-1 and TRBJ2-3, with TRBD2 identical over 13 bases. Germline V gene lookup returns CDR1 SQVTM and CDR2 ANQGSEA. V lost 6 bases and J lost 5; bases outside the gene matches: 8. The CDR3 extends over 15 amino acids. CDR3 coding DNA: TGCAGCGTCGTACTAGCGGGAGGGCCCGGAGATACGCAGTATTTT. As protein: CSVVLAGGPGDTQYF.

This clonotype showed up many times. The genes are TRBV15 and TRBJ2-5; tentatively, D is TRBD2 (7 bases). The CDR3 is 13 residues long. Trimming cost V 11 bases and J 0 bases, with 13 bases left between them. The germline gives CDR1 LNHNV, CDR2 YYDKDF (reference sequence). This chain's CDR3 is CASGRGHQETQYF. The CDR3, as DNA: TGTGCCTCGGGGCGGGGGCACCAAGAGACCCAGTACTTC.

This clonotype was observed at least ten times. The gene calls are TRBV12-3 or TRBV12-4 and TRBJ1-1, with 11 bases lining up with TRBD1. The CDR3 totals 14 residues. V trimming: 6 bases; J trimming: 4 bases; junction bases outside the gene matches: 4. CDR3 in DNA: TGTGCCAGCAGGGGGACAGGGGGAAGCACTGAAGCTTTCTTT. It translates to CASRGTGGSTEAFF.

This clonotype was seen ten or more times. The chain links TRBV20-1 to TRBJ2-5; D not certain. Germline loops: CDR1 DFQATT, CDR2 SNEGSKA (reference sequence). The germline V and J ends were trimmed by 1 base and 1 base, with 7 bases remaining between them. The CDR3 has 13 amino acids. The CDR3 DNA sequence: TGCAGTGCTAGAGTCTCTCTCCAAGAGACCCAGTACTTC. This gives the protein CSARVSLQETQYF.

This clonotype came up many times. This CDR3 reads CASALGGEQYF. CDR3 nucleotides: TGTGCCAGTGCCCTGGGAGGGGAGCAGTACTTC. This sequence joins TRBV28 and TRBJ2-7, with 7 nucleotides matching TRBD2. CDR1 is MDHEN and CDR2 is SYDVKM in the germline V gene. This CDR3 region has 11 residues. Trimming at V came to 9 bases and at J to 7 bases, leaving 6 bases not matched to a gene.

This clonotype has just a few counts. This chain joins TRBV6-5 and TRBJ2-3; D is possibly TRBD1 (6 bases). The CDR3 is 12 amino acids. Germline assignment: CDR1 MNHEY and CDR2 SVGAGI. Trimming cost V 6 bases and J 8 bases, with 12 bases left between them. CDR3 nucleotide sequence: TGTGCCAGCAGGCAGGGACATCTTACGCAGTATTTT. This encodes CASRQGHLTQYF.

This clonotype was found many times. The chain is built from TRBV5-1 and TRBJ2-5; no definite D call. Trimming stripped 1 base from V and 1 base from J, with 11 bases between. Germline V lookup: CDR1 SGHRS, CDR2 YFSETQ. CDR3 size: 15 residues. CDR3 amino acids: CASSLSGRFQETQYF. In DNA form, the CDR3 reads TGCGCCAGCAGCTTGTCCGGACGGTTCCAAGAGACCCAGTACTTC.

The table lists this clonotype with many counts. CDR3 protein: CASSSRLAQYF. CDR3 nucleotides: TGTGCCAGCAGTTCTCGGCTGGCGCAGTACTTC. The chain has TRBV2 and TRBJ2-7, with unresolved D. The germline gives CDR1 SNHLY, CDR2 FYNNEI. Trimming left V 5 bases short and J 9 bases short, with 11 bases between. CDR3 length: 11 residues.

This clonotype appeared many times. The V gene is TRBV7-3, the J gene TRBJ2-3; maybe TRBD2 (5 bases). The CDR3 runs to 13 residues. The V and J ends lost 5 bases and 2 bases respectively, with 8 bases between them. From germline, CDR1 is SGHTA and CDR2 FQGTGA. In DNA, the CDR3 is TGTGCCAGCAGCGAGGGATACACAGATACGCAGTATTTT. Its protein product is CASSEGYTDTQYF.

This clonotype was found many times. This chain links TRBV5-1 with TRBJ2-1, with 9 bases identical to TRBD2. The CDR3 extends over 17 amino acids. Looked up from germline, CDR1 is SGHRS and CDR2 is YFSETQ. The ends lost 0 bases at V and 6 bases at J; junction bases unmatched: 10. For the CDR3, the DNA is TGCGCCAGCAGCTTGGCCGGGTACAGCGGGAGGTCCAATGAGCAGTTCTTC. Translated, it gives CASSLAGYSGRSNEQFF.

At least ten counts were recorded for this clonotype. CDR3 nucleotides: TGTGCCAGCAGCCCAGGGACCTTGGAGACCCAGTACTTC. Its protein is CASSPGTLETQYF. The chain links TRBV13 to TRBJ2-5; perhaps D is TRBD1 or TRBD2 (5 bases each). Trimming took off 5 bases at V and 5 bases at J, with 12 bases between the two ends. The CDR3 covers 13 residues. The germline gives CDR1 PRHDT, CDR2 FYEKMQ (reference sequence). The complete variable domain, with remaining parts taken from reference TRBV13 and TRBJ2-5, reads AAGVIQSPRHLIKEKRETATLKCYPIPRHDTVYWYQQGPGQDPQFLISFYEKMQSDKGSIPDRFSAQQFSDYHSELNMSSLELGDSALYFCASSPGTLETQYFGPGTRLLVL.

This clonotype occurred many times. This rearrangement joins TRBV30 to TRBJ2-3, with D uncertain. The CDR3 extends over 12 amino acids. Between the trimmed V and J ends, which lost 1 base and 0 bases, there was a span of 2 bases. Germline values: CDR1 GTSNPN, CDR2 SVGIG (reference sequence). The CDR3 protein is CAWSESTDTQYF. The CDR3, as DNA: TGTGCCTGGAGTGAAAGCACAGATACGCAGTATTTT. Combining the CDR3 with reference TRBV30 and TRBJ2-3 gives the whole variable domain SQTIHQWPATLVQPVGSPLSLECTVEGTSNPNLYWYRQAAGRGLQLLFYSVGIGQISSEVPQNLSASRPQDRQFILSSKKLLLSDSGFYLCAWSESTDTQYFGPGTRLTVL.

This clonotype has at least ten counts. V is TRBV20-1 and J is TRBJ2-1, with 14 bases lining up with TRBD2. The ends lost 6 bases at V and 7 bases at J; junction bases unmatched: 14. Germline loops: CDR1 DFQATT, CDR2 SNEGSKA (reference sequence). The CDR3 length is 17 residues. The CDR3 nucleotides are TGCAGTGCCACCCCAGTGGTTTGGACTAGCGGGAGGAATGAGCAGTTCTTC. It specifies CSATPVVWTSGRNEQFF.

Ten or more counts support this clonotype. J is TRBJ2-1 and V is TRBV10-1, with D perhaps TRBD1 (5 bases). The germline V and J ends were trimmed by 5 bases and 7 bases, with 15 bases remaining between them. The CDR3 extends over 14 amino acids. The V gene's germline CDR1 is WNHNN and CDR2 SYGVQD (reference sequence). CDR3 in DNA: TGCGCCAGCAGTCCGCTAGGGGCGGATAATGAGCAGTTCTTC. Translated: CASSPLGADNEQFF.

The table lists this clonotype with a few counts. This chain uses TRBV20-1 with TRBJ1-6; TRBD1 agrees at 7 bases. Germline values: CDR1 DFQATT, CDR2 SNEGSKA (reference sequence). The CDR3 runs 16 residues. The J segment lost 3 bases and the V segment lost 0 bases, leaving 5 bases of the junction unmatched. The CDR3 region is CSARDQDRVYNSPLHF. The CDR3 region has the DNA TGCAGTGCTAGAGACCAAGACAGGGTCTATAATTCACCCCTCCACTTT.